The 5 T cell receptor beta chains reported below all come from one sample, sequenced in a study of blood T cell repertoires in COVID-19. Libraries were prepared by immunoSEQ multiplex PCR; TCRdb keeps only in-frame clonotypes and omits some of them. The table lists about 260,000 clones, more than 80% of them singletons. The sequenced material came from peripheral blood. These receptors were obtained from a woman aged 40 to 50 with acute or convalescent COVID-19.

The chain combines TRBV7-9 with TRBJ2-2; TRBD1 matches 9 bases. The germline CDR1 and CDR2 sequences are SEHNR and FQNEAQ (reference sequence). This CDR3 comprises 14 residues. Losses at the gene ends were 5 bases for V and 6 bases for J; bases not matched to a gene: 4. Written as DNA, the CDR3 is TGTGCCAGCAGCCGGGACAGGGTTGCCGGGGAGCTGTTTTTT. Residues: CASSRDRVAGELFF.

The chain combines TRBV28 with TRBJ1-2; D is possibly TRBD1 (5 bases). The CDR3 length is 14 residues. V was trimmed by 4 bases and J by 2 bases, leaving 11 bases between them. Per the germline V gene, CDR1 is MDHEN and CDR2 is SYDVKM. CDR3 residues: CASSWGRSNYGYTF. CDR3 coding DNA: TGTGCCAGCAGTTGGGGGAGGTCCAACTATGGCTACACCTTC.

CDR3 protein: CASSWGTETETQYF. CDR3 sequence (DNA): TGCGCCAGCAGCTGGGGGACAGAAACAGAGACCCAGTACTTC. The genes are TRBV5-1 and TRBJ2-5, with TRBD1 matching over 7 bases. Germline loops: CDR1 SGHRS, CDR2 YFSETQ. The CDR3 length is 14 residues. Losses at the gene ends were 3 bases for V and 4 bases for J; bases not matched to a gene: 6.

The chain joins TRBV11-2 to TRBJ1-1; 7 bases line up with TRBD1. Losses at the gene ends were 5 bases for V and 6 bases for J; bases not matched to a gene: 3. The CDR3 covers 12 residues. Looked up from germline, CDR1 is SGHAT and CDR2 is FQNNGV. DNA for the CDR3: TGTGCCAGCAGCCCGGGACAGCCTGAAGCTTTCTTT. The encoded protein is CASSPGQPEAFF.

This clone was seen a few times. V and J are TRBV28 and TRBJ1-2; D call uncertain. Germline V CDR1 and CDR2: MDHEN, SYDVKM. V shed 6 bases and J shed 3 bases, with 2 bases lying between them. The CDR3 sequence is 10 residues long. The CDR3 bases are TGTGCCAGCAGCTACTATGGCTACACCTTC. It encodes CASSYYGYTF.